This T cell receptor (beta chain) was captured in a study of blood T cells in healthy people across ages. CDR3 length: 13 residues. Trimming took off 5 bases at V and 7 bases at J, with 13 bases between the two ends. CDR1 is MNHEY, CDR2 SMNVEV, per germline (reference sequence). Through a sample-barcoded 5' primer and a J-beta primer mix, a second PCR was run for roughly 6 to 12 cycles. In TCRdb, the 5' RACE reads were re-called with MiXCR into one record per CDR3 protein. Of more than 800,000 distinct CDR3 sequences in the sample, around 30% were seen once. This clonotype was seen repeatedly, ten times or more.

The source material was blood. This chain joins TRBV27 and TRBJ2-3; D is unclear. This TCR was sampled from a woman of 80 years or more in good health. The CDR3 spells CASSRGRAHTQYF. Written as DNA, the CDR3 is TGTGCCAGCAGTCGAGGTAGAGCGCATACGCAGTATTTT.